This T cell receptor beta chain was observed in a study of T cell responses to AZD1222 COVID-19 vaccine. Notes on the study in general: Spike-specific TCRs gained breadth and depth after people received two AZD1222 doses. Researchers took repertoire samples only after the peak T cell response had come. The sample set comprised mostly white British donors with more females, and clonal diversity was possibly underestimated. CD4 TCRs covered the whole spike, strongest at regions 160-218 and 743-854.

Measured with immunoSEQ multiplex PCR; TCRdb has only the in-frame clones, and not every one. The repertoire has roughly 89,000 clones, roughly 90% of them found once; the top ten carry under 5%. Comments on this clone: What it binds is not known.

The CDR3 runs 13 residues. Germline lookup yields CDR1 GTSNPN and CDR2 SVGIG (reference sequence). The V gene lost 0 bases and the J gene lost 7 bases, with 12 bases spanning the gap. This TCR came from an adult in good health. The sample here was peripheral blood, taken on day 0 of MenACWY control vaccination. The V call is TRBV30, the J call TRBJ1-2; tentatively, D is TRBD1 (6 bases). CDR3 nucleotides: TGTGCCTGGAGTGTCCCGGGGGCGAGTGGCTACACCTTC. Translation: CAWSVPGASGYTF.